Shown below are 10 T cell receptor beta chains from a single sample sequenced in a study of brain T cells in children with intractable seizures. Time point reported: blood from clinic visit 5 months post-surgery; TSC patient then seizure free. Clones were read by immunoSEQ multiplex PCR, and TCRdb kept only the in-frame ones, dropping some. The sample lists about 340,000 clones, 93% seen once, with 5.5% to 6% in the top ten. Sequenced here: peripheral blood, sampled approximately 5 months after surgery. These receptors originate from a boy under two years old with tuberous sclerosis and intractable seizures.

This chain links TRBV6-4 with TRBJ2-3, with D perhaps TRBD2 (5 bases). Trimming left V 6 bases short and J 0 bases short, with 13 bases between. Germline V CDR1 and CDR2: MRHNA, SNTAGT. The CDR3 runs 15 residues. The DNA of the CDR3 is TGTGCCAGCAGACTAGTTAGAGCTAGCACAGATACGCAGTATTTT. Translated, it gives CASRLVRASTDTQYF.

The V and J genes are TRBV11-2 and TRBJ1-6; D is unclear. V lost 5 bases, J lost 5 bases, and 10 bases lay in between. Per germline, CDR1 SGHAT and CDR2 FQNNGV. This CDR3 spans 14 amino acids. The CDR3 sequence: CASSRYLDNSPLHF. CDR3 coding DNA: TGTGCCAGCAGCCGGTATCTGGATAATTCACCCCTCCACTTT.

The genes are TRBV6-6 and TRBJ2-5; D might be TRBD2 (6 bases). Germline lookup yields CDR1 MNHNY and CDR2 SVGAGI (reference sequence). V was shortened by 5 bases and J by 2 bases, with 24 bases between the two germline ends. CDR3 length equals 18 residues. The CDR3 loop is CASSLPGTPFPSQETQYF. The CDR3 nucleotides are TGTGCCAGCAGTCTCCCCGGGACTCCGTTCCCCAGTCAAGAGACCCAGTACTTC.

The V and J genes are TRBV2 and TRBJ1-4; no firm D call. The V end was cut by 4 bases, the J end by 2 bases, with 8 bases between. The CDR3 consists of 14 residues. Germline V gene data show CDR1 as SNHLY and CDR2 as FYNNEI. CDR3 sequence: CASSGWPTNEKLFF. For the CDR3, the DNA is TGTGCCAGCAGTGGGTGGCCCACTAATGAAAAACTGTTTTTT.

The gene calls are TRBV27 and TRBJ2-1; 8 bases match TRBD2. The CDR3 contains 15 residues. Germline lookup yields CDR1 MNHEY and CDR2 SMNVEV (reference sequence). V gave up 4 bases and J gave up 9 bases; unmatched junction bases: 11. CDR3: CASSSINGGAGEQFF. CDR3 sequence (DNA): TGTGCCAGCAGTTCTATAAACGGGGGGGCCGGTGAGCAGTTCTTC.

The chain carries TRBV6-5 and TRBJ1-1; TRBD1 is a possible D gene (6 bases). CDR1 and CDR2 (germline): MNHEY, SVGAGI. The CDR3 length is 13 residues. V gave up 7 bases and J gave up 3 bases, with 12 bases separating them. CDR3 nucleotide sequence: TGTGCCAGCACACTACACAGGGACACTGAAGCTTTCTTT. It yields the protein CASTLHRDTEAFF.

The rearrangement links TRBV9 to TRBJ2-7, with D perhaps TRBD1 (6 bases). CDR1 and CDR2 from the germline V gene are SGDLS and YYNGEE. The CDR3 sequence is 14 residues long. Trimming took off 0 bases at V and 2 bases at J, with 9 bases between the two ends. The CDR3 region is CASSVEGQTYEQYF. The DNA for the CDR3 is TGTGCCAGCAGCGTAGAGGGACAAACCTACGAGCAGTACTTC.

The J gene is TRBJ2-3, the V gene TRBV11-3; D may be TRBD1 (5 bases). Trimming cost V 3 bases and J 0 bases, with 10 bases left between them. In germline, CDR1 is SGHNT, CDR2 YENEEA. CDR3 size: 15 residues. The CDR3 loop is CASSFTGSSTDTQYF. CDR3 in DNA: TGTGCCAGCAGCTTTACAGGTAGTAGCACAGATACGCAGTATTTT.

This CDR3 is CASSSQGSIATNEKLFF. Written as DNA, the CDR3 is TGTGCCAGCAGCTCCCAGGGGTCTATCGCAACTAATGAAAAACTGTTTTTT. The chain joins TRBV7-9 to TRBJ1-4; D possibly corresponds to TRBD1 (6 bases). Trimming pared 4 bases from V and 0 bases from J, leaving 15 bases between. CDR1 and CDR2 (germline): SEHNR, FQNEAQ (reference sequence). The CDR3 contains 17 residues.

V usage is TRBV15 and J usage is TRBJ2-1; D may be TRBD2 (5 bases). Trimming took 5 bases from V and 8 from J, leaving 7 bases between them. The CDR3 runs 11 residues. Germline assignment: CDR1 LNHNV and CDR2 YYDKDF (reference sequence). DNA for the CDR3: TGTGCCACCAGCGAGGGAGATGAGCAGTTCTTC. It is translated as CATSEGDEQFF.